This TCR beta chain was sequenced in a study of identical twins. Healthy Caucasians supplied all donations. cDNA molecules carried unique molecular identifiers, and template switching added a universal primer site. TCRdb reanalysed the 5' RACE reads using MiXCR and keeps one entry per CDR3 protein. The sample includes 700,000 to 950,000 distinct CDR3 sequences, approximately 13% of them seen just once. CDR3 length: 18 residues. V lost 3 bases, J lost 8 bases, and 19 bases stayed unmatched. This clonotype was observed a few times. The antigen remains undetermined. Overall study results and limits: Abundant beta clonotypes from cord blood had fewer insertions, unlike memory repertoires, which showed none. Out-of-frame alpha sequences shared by twins were enriched for low generation probability.

The same sample was also used in a study of yellow fever vaccine responses in identical twins.

The sequenced material came from PBMCs. The rearrangement uses TRBV12-3 or TRBV12-4 and TRBJ2-1, with 7 nucleotides matching TRBD2. The source of this sequence is a woman in her late teens or twenties in good health. In DNA form, the CDR3 reads TGTGCCAGCAGTTTCTGGGGTGGGCTCGGGAGCGGGGTTGATGAGCAGTTCTTC. This codes for CASSFWGGLGSGVDEQFF.